These 15 T cell receptor beta chains came from one sample sequenced in a study of Ad26.COV2.S vaccination and SARS-CoV-2 variants. The data were produced by immunoSEQ multiplex PCR, yet TCRdb's version contains in-frame clones alone and is incomplete. The sample consists of around 300,000 clones, less than 90% of them appearing once. Treatment in this sample: 19 received Ad26.COV2.S at low or high dose, single or two shots; roughly five received placebo; per-sample allocation not given. Each sample was drawn 63 days after the first injection (of vaccine or placebo). The specimen was peripheral blood, collected in a trial of Ad26.COV2.S vaccine versus placebo. Source of these receptors: a person between 18 and 65 years old who received the Ad26.COV2.S COVID-19 vaccine or a placebo.

This clone was observed a single time. V and J are TRBV5-6 and TRBJ2-3; D not certain. CDR1 SGHDT and CDR2 YYEEEE come from the germline V gene. Trimming took off 5 bases at V and 2 bases at J, with 3 bases between the two ends. The CDR3 contains 11 residues. CDR3 amino acids: CASRNTDTQYF. In DNA, the CDR3 is TGTGCCAGCAGGAACACAGATACGCAGTATTTT.

The rearrangement uses TRBV2 and TRBJ1-2; the D gene is possibly TRBD1 (5 bases). V shed 5 bases and J shed 8 bases, with 21 bases lying between them. There are 15 residues in the CDR3. Germline CDR1 is SNHLY and CDR2 is FYNNEI. The CDR3 loop reads CASSQTGTKEEGYTF. The CDR3 DNA follows: TGTGCCAGCAGTCAGACCGGGACCAAAGAGGAGGGCTACACCTTC.

The V and J genes are TRBV28 and TRBJ1-2; D is perhaps TRBD1 (5 bases). CDR1 and CDR2 (germline): MDHEN, SYDVKM. This CDR3 has 15 amino acids. Trimming took off 4 bases at V and 3 bases at J, with 15 bases between the two ends. This CDR3 reads CASSSGTARYYGYTF. The CDR3 DNA follows: TGTGCCAGCAGTTCCGGGACGGCTAGATACTATGGCTACACCTTC.

This chain uses TRBV29-1 with TRBJ2-7; TRBD1 matches at 8 bases. CDR1 and CDR2 from the germline V gene are SQVTM and ANQGSEA. CDR3 length: 12 residues. After removal of 4 bases from V and 5 bases from J, the junction contained 4 bases not matched to a gene. The CDR3 DNA reads as TGCAGCGTTGTACACAGGGGGAACGAGCAGTACTTC. Protein product: CSVVHRGNEQYF.

The chain carries TRBV4-3 and TRBJ1-4; no definite D call. Deletions cut 4 bases from V and 3 bases from J, with 15 bases between. CDR3 size: 16 residues. Per germline, CDR1 LGHNA and CDR2 YSLEER. This CDR3 reads CASSRQVRVPNEKLFF. CDR3 DNA sequence: TGCGCCAGCAGCCGCCAAGTTAGAGTACCTAATGAAAAACTGTTTTTT.

The CDR3 is CASSLPTQMNTEAFF. The CDR3 DNA reads as TGCGCCAGCAGCTTGCCAACCCAGATGAACACTGAAGCTTTCTTT. J is TRBJ1-1 and V is TRBV5-1; D is unclear. The germline V gene has CDR1 SGHRS and CDR2 YFSETQ. The CDR3 runs 15 residues. The V gene lost 1 base and the J gene lost 0 bases, with 10 bases spanning the gap.

The chain combines TRBV18 with TRBJ1-3; D is unresolved. Germline values: CDR1 KGHSH, CDR2 LQKENI. Trimming removed 2 bases at V and 9 bases at J, with 17 bases between. The CDR3 has 15 residues. CDR3 protein: CASSPTVRALSTIYF. The CDR3 region has the DNA TGTGCCAGCTCACCAACGGTTCGGGCCCTAAGCACCATATATTTT.

The genes are TRBV6-2 or TRBV6-3 and TRBJ1-2; a possible D gene is TRBD1 (6 bases). Per the germline V gene, CDR1 is MNHEY and CDR2 is SVGEGT. Trimming removed 2 bases from V and 0 bases from J, with 16 bases in between. The CDR3 is made up of 17 amino acids. The CDR3 DNA reads TGTGCCAGCAGTTACAGACAGACCGGGACACCTAACTATGGCTACACCTTC. Protein product: CASSYRQTGTPNYGYTF.

The genes are TRBV19 and TRBJ2-7, with D unresolved. From germline, CDR1 is LNHDA and CDR2 SQIVND (reference sequence). V lost 4 bases and J lost 4, with 23 bases in between. The CDR3 runs 17 residues. The CDR3 loop reads CASSTTRSGRDTYEQYF. The CDR3 DNA follows: TGTGCCAGTAGTACTACGAGGTCGGGTAGGGATACTTACGAGCAGTACTTC.

The chain couples TRBV10-3 to TRBJ1-6; 7 bases are shared with TRBD1. This CDR3 comprises 17 residues. Germline lookup yields CDR1 ENHRY and CDR2 SYGVKD. The junction had 2 bases not matched to a gene; V was cut back by 0 bases and J by 0 bases. This CDR3 reads CAISESTGASYNSPLHF. The CDR3 region has the DNA TGTGCCATCAGTGAGTCAACAGGGGCCTCCTATAATTCACCCCTCCACTTT.

In its sample, this clone was seen a few times. The rearrangement joins TRBV14 to TRBJ2-2; a possible D gene is TRBD1 (5 bases). The CDR3 loop spans 14 amino acids. Trimming left V 5 bases short and J 1 base short, with 8 bases between. Germline V gives CDR1 SGHDN, CDR2 FVKESK. In DNA, the CDR3 is TGTGCCAGCAGCATACAGGTGAACACCGGGGAGCTGTTTTTT. Its protein is CASSIQVNTGELFF.

The V call is TRBV9, the J call TRBJ2-1; D may correspond to TRBD1 or TRBD2 (5 bases each). This CDR3 contains 14 residues. Trimming left V 0 bases short and J 7 bases short, with 11 bases between. Germline-derived CDR1 and CDR2 are SGDLS and YYNGEE. The chain's CDR3 is CASSVAPGRNEQFF. CDR3 in DNA: TGTGCCAGCAGCGTAGCACCAGGGAGAAATGAGCAGTTCTTC.

This clone was picked up one time. This rearrangement joins TRBV3-1 (or the pseudogene TRBV3-2) to TRBJ2-1, with 9 bases that match TRBD2. This CDR3 is 17 amino acids long. The germline V gene has CDR1 LGHDT and CDR2 YNNKEL (reference sequence). Unmatched junction bases numbered 11, after V lost 8 bases and J lost 0 bases. CDR3 DNA: TGTGCCAGCCGCCGGGCTAGCGGGATGAGCTCCTACAATGAGCAGTTCTTC. Protein sequence: CASRRASGMSSYNEQFF.

The rearrangement uses TRBV7-9 and TRBJ2-7, with D perhaps given as TRBD1 or TRBD2 (5 bases each). The CDR3 extends over 12 amino acids. The V and J ends lost 0 bases and 5 bases respectively, with 5 bases between them. CDR1 and CDR2 (germline): SEHNR, FQNEAQ (reference sequence). CDR3 sequence (DNA): TGTGCCAGCAGCTTAGCGGGGGACGAGCAGTACTTC. It encodes CASSLAGDEQYF.

The rearrangement links TRBV18 to TRBJ2-7, with 7 bases matching TRBD1. This CDR3 region has 14 residues. Losses at the gene ends were 5 bases for V and 6 bases for J; bases not matched to a gene: 10. CDR1 is KGHSH and CDR2 is LQKENI in the germline V gene. The CDR3 nucleotides read TGTGCCAGCTCATCCCCAGACAGGGTGGGCGAGCAGTACTTC. Translating it yields CASSSPDRVGEQYF.